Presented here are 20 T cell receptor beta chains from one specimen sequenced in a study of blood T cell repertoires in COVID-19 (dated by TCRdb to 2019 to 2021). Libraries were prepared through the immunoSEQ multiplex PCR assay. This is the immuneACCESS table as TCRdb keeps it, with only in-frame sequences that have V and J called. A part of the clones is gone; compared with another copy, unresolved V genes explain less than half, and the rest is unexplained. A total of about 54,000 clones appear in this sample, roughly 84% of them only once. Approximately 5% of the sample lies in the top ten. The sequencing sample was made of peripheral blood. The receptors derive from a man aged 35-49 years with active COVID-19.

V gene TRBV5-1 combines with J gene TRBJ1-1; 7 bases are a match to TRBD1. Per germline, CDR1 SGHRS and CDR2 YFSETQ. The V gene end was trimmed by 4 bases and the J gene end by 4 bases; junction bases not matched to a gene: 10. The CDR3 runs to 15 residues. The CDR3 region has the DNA TGCGCCAGCAGCAGAGACCCGGGACAGTCCACTGAAGCTTTCTTT. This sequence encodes CASSRDPGQSTEAFF.

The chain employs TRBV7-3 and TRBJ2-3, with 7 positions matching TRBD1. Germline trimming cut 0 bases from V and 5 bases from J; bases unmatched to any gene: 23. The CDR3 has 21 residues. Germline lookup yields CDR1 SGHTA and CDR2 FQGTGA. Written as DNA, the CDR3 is TGTGCCAGCAGCTTAACTTTGAGGGGGAGAGCGACAGGGCCCTTATTAGATACGCAGTATTTT. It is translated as CASSLTLRGRATGPLLDTQYF. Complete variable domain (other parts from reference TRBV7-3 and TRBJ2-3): GAGVSQTPSNKVTEKGKYVELRCDPISGHTALYWYRQSLGQGPEFLIYFQGTGAADDSGLPNDRFFAVRPEGSVSTLKIQRTERGDSAVYLCASSLTLRGRATGPLLDTQYFGPGTRLTVL.

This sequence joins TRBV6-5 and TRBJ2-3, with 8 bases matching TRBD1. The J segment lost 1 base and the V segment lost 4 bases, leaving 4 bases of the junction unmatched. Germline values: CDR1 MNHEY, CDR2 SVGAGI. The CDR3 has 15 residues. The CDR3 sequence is CASSLGQGGTDTQYF. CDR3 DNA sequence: TGTGCCAGCAGTTTAGGACAGGGTGGCACAGATACGCAGTATTTT.

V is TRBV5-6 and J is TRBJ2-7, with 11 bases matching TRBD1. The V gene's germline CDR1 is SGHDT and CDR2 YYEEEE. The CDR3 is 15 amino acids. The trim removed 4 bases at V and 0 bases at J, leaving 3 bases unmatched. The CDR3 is CASSTGTGGSYEQYF. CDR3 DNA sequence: TGTGCCAGCAGCACCGGGACAGGGGGCTCCTACGAGCAGTACTTC.

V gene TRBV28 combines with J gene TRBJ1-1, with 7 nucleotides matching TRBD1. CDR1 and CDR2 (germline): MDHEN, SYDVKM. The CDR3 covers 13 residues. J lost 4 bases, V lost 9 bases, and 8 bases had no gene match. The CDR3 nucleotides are TGTGCCAGTTCAGGGGGAAGGAGCACTGAAGCTTTCTTT. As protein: CASSGGRSTEAFF.

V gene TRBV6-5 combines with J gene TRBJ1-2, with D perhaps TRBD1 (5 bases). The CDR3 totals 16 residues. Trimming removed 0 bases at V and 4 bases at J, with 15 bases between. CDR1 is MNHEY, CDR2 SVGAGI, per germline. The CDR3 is CASSYSRAGGGYGYTF. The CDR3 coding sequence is TGTGCCAGCAGTTACTCGAGGGCAGGCGGGGGCTATGGCTACACCTTC.

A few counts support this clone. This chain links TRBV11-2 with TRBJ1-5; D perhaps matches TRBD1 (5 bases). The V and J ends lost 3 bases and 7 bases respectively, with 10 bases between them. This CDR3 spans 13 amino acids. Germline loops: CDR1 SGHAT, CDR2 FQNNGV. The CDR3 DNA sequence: TGTGCCAGCAGCTTTGACAGTTCCCAGCCCCAGCATTTT. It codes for CASSFDSSQPQHF.

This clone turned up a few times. The CDR3 loop reads CASSPSETSTDTQYF. The CDR3 DNA sequence: TGCGCCAGCAGTCCTAGCGAAACTAGCACAGATACGCAGTATTTT. V usage is TRBV10-2 and J usage is TRBJ2-3; D is perhaps TRBD2 (6 bases). The germline V and J ends were trimmed by 5 bases and 0 bases, with 12 bases remaining between them. The CDR3 contains 15 residues. CDR1 WSHSY and CDR2 SAAADI come from the germline V gene.

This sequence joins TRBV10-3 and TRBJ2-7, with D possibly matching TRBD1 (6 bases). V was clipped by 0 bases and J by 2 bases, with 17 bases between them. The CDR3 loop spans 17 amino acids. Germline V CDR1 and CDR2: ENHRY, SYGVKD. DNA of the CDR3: TGTGCCATCAGTGAGTCGACAGGCGGGCGCCCTACCTACGAGCAGTACTTC. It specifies CAISESTGGRPTYEQYF.

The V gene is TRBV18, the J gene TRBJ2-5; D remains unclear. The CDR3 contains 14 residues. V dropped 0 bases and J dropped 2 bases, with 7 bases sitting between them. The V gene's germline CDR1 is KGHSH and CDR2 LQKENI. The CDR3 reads CASSPPNSQETQYF. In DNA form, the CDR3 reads TGTGCCAGCTCACCACCGAACAGTCAAGAGACCCAGTACTTC.

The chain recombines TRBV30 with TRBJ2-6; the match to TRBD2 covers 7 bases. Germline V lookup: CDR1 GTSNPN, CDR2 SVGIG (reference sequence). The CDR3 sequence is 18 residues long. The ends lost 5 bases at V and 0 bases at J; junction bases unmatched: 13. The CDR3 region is CAWSSGVERGSGANVLTF. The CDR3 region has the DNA TGTGCCTGGTCCAGCGGGGTGGAAAGGGGCTCTGGGGCCAACGTCCTGACTTTC.

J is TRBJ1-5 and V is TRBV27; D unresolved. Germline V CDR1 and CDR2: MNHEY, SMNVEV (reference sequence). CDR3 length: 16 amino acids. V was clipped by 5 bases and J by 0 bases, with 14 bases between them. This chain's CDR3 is CASSPYTGVSNQPQHF. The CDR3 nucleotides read TGTGCCAGCAGTCCCTACACGGGTGTTAGCAATCAGCCCCAGCATTTT.

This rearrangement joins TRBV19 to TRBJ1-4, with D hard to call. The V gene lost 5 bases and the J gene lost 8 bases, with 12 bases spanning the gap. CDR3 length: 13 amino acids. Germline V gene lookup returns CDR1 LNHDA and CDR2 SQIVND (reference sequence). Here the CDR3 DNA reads TGTGCCAGTAGTGAAGGACTGGAGGAAAAACTGTTTTTT. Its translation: CASSEGLEEKLFF.

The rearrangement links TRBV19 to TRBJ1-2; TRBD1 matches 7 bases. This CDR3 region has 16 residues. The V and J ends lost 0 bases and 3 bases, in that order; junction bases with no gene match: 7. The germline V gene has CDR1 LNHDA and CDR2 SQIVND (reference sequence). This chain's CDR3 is CASSIDAQGGDYGYTF. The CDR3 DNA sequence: TGTGCCAGTAGTATAGATGCCCAGGGGGGCGACTATGGCTACACCTTC.

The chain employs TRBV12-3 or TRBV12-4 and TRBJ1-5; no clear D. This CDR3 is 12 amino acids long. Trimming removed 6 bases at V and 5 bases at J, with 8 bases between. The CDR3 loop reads CASSLSDQPQHF. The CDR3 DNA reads TGTGCCAGCAGCCTTTCAGATCAGCCCCAGCATTTT.

CDR3 sequence (DNA): TGTGCCAGCAGCTTGGGACAGGATAATTCACCCCTCCACTTT. Encoded protein: CASSLGQDNSPLHF. V usage is TRBV6-2 or TRBV6-3 and J usage is TRBJ1-6, with 8 bases identical to TRBD1. Germline V gives CDR1 MNHEY, CDR2 SVGEGT. V dropped 6 bases and J dropped 5; count of bases not matched to a gene: 3. CDR3 length: 14 amino acids.

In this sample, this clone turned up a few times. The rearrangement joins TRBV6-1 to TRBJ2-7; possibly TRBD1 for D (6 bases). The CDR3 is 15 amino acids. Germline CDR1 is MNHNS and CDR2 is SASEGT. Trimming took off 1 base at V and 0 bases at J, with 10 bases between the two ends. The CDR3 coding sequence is TGTGCCAGCAGTGAAGATAGGGGGAGCTCCTACGAGCAGTACTTC. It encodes CASSEDRGSSYEQYF.

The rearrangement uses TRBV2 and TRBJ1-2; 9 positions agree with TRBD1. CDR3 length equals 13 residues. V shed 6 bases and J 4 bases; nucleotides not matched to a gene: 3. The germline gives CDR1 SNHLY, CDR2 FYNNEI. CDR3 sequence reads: CASRGQGGYGYTF. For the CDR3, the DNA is TGTGCCAGCAGGGGACAGGGAGGCTATGGCTACACCTTC.

CDR3 DNA sequence: TGTGCCAGCAGCCCTCAGGGAAAACTGTTTTTT. Protein sequence: CASSPQGKLFF. V is TRBV7-4 and J is TRBJ1-4, with D maybe TRBD1 (5 bases). Looked up from germline, CDR1 is SGHVT and CDR2 is SQSDAQ. V dropped 5 bases and J dropped 10 bases, with 8 bases sitting between them. CDR3 length: 11 residues. The full variable domain, rest sourced from reference TRBV7-4 and TRBJ1-4, is GAGVSQSPRYKVAKRGRDVALRCDSISGHVTLYWYRQTLGQGSEVLTYSQSDAQRDKSGRPSGRFSAERPERSVSTLKIQRTEQGDSAVYLCASSPQGKLFFGSGTQLSVL.

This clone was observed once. This chain's CDR3 is CASSQWDSPQETQYF. CDR3 bases: TGCGCCAGCAGCCAGTGGGACAGCCCGCAAGAGACCCAGTACTTC. The chain combines TRBV4-1 with TRBJ2-5; TRBD1 matches 7 bases. The junction had 6 bases not matched to a gene; V was cut back by 3 bases and J by 2 bases. This CDR3 is 15 amino acids long. Germline V gene lookup returns CDR1 MGHRA and CDR2 YSYEKL.